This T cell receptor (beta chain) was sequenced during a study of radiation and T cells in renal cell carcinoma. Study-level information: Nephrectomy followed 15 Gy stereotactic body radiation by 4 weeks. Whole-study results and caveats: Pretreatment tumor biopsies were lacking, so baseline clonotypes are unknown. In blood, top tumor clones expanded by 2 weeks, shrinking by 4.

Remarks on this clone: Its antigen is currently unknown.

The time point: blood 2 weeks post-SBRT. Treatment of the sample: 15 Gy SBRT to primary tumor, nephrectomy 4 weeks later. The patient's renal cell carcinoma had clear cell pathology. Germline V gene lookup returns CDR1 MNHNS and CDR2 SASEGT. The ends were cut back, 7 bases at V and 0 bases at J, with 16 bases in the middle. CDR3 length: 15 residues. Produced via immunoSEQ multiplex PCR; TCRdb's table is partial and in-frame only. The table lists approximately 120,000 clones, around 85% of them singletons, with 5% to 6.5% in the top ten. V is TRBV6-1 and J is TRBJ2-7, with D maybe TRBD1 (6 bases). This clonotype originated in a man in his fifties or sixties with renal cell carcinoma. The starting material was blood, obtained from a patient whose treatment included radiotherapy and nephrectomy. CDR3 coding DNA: TGTGCCAGCAATCCCTCCGGGACACTCTCCTACGAGCAGTACTTC. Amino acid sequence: CASNPSGTLSYEQYF.